This T cell receptor (beta chain) appears in the sequencing data of a study of metastatic and nonmetastatic thyroid tumors. Study summary: Repertoires from blood and tumor or nodule tissue of malignant and benign thyroid patients were compared. General study findings and limits: When malignant thyroid tumors were compared with benign nodules, TCR beta diversity was reportedly significantly higher in the malignant tumors. This held in both blood and tumor samples.

Worth noting for this clone: Its target is unknown.

Patients underwent thyroid surgery, and none had received any treatment before it. Original processing methods: Clinicopathological groups supplied CDR3 differences that were used to build a distant-metastasis classifier for papillary thyroid cancer. TCRdb reanalyzed the PCR reads via MiXCR. V and J calls and clone size were set by TCRdb, not the authors. The table records tens of thousands of clones, about 30% of them present only once. The sequence was obtained from a male donor with papillary thyroid cancer or a benign thyroid nodule (not recorded which). Some clones in this sample may be carry-over from other donors' samples. Source material: blood.

Here the CDR3 DNA reads TGTGCCAGCAGCTTGTACAGGGGGCAAGAGACCCAGTACTTC. Its translation: CASSLYRGQETQYF. V and J are TRBV5-5 and TRBJ2-5; 8 positions agree with TRBD1. J was trimmed by 2 bases and V by 1 base; bases with no gene match: 1. The CDR3 is made up of 14 amino acids. From germline, CDR1 is SGHKS and CDR2 YYEKEE (reference sequence).